This passage covers 26 T cell receptor beta chains from one sample sequenced in a study of cytomegalovirus exposure and HLA in healthy donors. PCR employed 60 Vbeta and 13 Jbeta primers. The repertoire was sequenced with immunoSEQ multiplex PCR; TCRdb's copy has only in-frame clones and lacks some. Among about 190,000 clones, 65% to 75% were seen once, and the ten largest hold more than 4%. Material: PBMCs. These receptors were obtained from a man aged 25 to 40 in good health and CMV-seropositive.

The chain links TRBV4-3 to TRBJ2-5; maybe TRBD2 (5 bases). This CDR3 contains 13 residues. V was pared by 1 base and J by 7 bases, with 10 bases between. Germline V gene sequence: CDR1 LGHNA, CDR2 YSLEER. CDR3 amino acids: CASSQVSEGTQYF. The CDR3 DNA reads TGCGCCAGCAGCCAAGTCTCTGAGGGGACCCAGTACTTC.

The J gene is TRBJ1-2, the V gene TRBV5-4; D remains unclear. The germline CDR1 and CDR2 sequences are SGHNT and YYREEE (reference sequence). Trimming cost V 2 bases and J 4 bases, with 12 bases left between them. This CDR3 spans 14 amino acids. In nucleotides, the CDR3 is TGTGCCAGCAGCTTTTCGGGGAAGCCCTATGGCTACACCTTC. The encoded protein is CASSFSGKPYGYTF.

V is TRBV30 and J is TRBJ2-7, with 10 bases fitting TRBD2. After removal of 1 base from V and 7 bases from J, the junction contained 13 bases not matched to a gene. The CDR3 covers 16 residues. Germline V gene sequence: CDR1 GTSNPN, CDR2 SVGIG (reference sequence). This CDR3 is CAWSADHLGLAVEQYF. For the CDR3, the DNA is TGTGCCTGGAGTGCTGACCACCTAGGACTAGCGGTTGAGCAGTACTTC.

This chain joins TRBV5-4 and TRBJ2-1, with 11 bases fitting TRBD2. CDR1 is SGHNT, CDR2 YYREEE, per germline (reference sequence). There are 15 residues in the CDR3. V shed 2 bases and J 4 bases; nucleotides not matched to a gene: 2. The CDR3 spells CASSFSGGGYNEQFF. CDR3 nucleotide sequence: TGTGCCAGCAGCTTTAGCGGGGGGGGTTACAATGAGCAGTTCTTC.

The CDR3: CASSDRWDSYTF. DNA of the CDR3: TGTGCCAGCAGTGACAGGTGGGACAGCTACACCTTC. The chain joins TRBV6-4 to TRBJ1-2; D is perhaps TRBD1 (6 bases). The V gene lost 2 bases and the J gene lost 9 bases, with 10 bases spanning the gap. Germline CDR1 MRHNA, CDR2 SNTAGT. The CDR3 is made up of 12 amino acids.

This sequence joins TRBV7-2 and TRBJ1-4; no reliable D call. This CDR3 is 14 amino acids long. Germline loops: CDR1 SGHTA, CDR2 FQGNSA. The germline V and J ends were trimmed by 1 base and 4 bases, with 7 bases remaining between them. Written as DNA, the CDR3 is TGTGCCAGCAGCTTAGGAGGGAGTAATGAAAAACTGTTTTTT. It translates to CASSLGGSNEKLFF.

This clone has only one observation. V is TRBV29-1 and J is TRBJ2-7, with TRBD2 matching 11 bases. CDR1 and CDR2 (germline): SQVTM, ANQGSEA. V dropped 6 bases and J dropped 2; count of bases not matched to a gene: 12. The CDR3 spans 16 residues. This chain's CDR3 is CSVERATSGMTYEQYF. The CDR3 nucleotides read TGCAGCGTAGAGAGGGCGACTAGCGGGATGACCTACGAGCAGTACTTC.

This CDR3 reads CASSTYRGGETQYF. The CDR3 nucleotides are TGTGCCAGCAGCACCTACAGAGGCGGGGAGACCCAGTACTTC. J is TRBJ2-5 and V is TRBV7-6, with D possibly matching TRBD2 (5 bases). In germline, CDR1 is SGHVS, CDR2 FNYEAQ. The V and J ends lost 5 bases and 5 bases respectively, with 15 bases between them. The CDR3 has 14 residues.

Only a few counts were recorded for this clone. The genes are TRBV10-3 and TRBJ2-2, with a weak D call TRBD2 (7 bases). V lost 3 bases and J 5 bases, leaving 10 bases between the germline ends. This CDR3 has 14 residues. Germline V gene sequence: CDR1 ENHRY, CDR2 SYGVKD. The CDR3 sequence: CAISEQGGTGELFF. The CDR3 DNA reads as TGTGCCATCAGTGAACAGGGAGGGACCGGGGAGCTGTTTTTT.

The chain carries TRBV27 and TRBJ1-2; 10 positions match TRBD1. This CDR3 spans 17 amino acids. Trimming removed 6 bases from V and 4 bases from J; junction bases left unmatched: 14. Per germline, CDR1 MNHEY and CDR2 SMNVEV (reference sequence). The CDR3 nucleotides read TGTGCCAGCAGCCAAACACTTACGGACAGGGGGTTCTATGGCTACACCTTC. Encoded protein: CASSQTLTDRGFYGYTF.

V usage is TRBV5-1 and J usage is TRBJ2-3; 7 nucleotides agree with TRBD2. This CDR3 has 14 residues. Germline V gives CDR1 SGHRS, CDR2 YFSETQ. V lost 4 bases and J lost 6; bases outside the gene matches: 8. CDR3 bases: TGCGCCAGCAGCCCTCTCCCCGGGGGGGATACGCAGTATTTT. It codes for CASSPLPGGDTQYF.

This clone was seen more than once but under ten times. The chain employs TRBV19 and TRBJ1-1; unclear D gene. The germline CDR1 and CDR2 sequences are LNHDA and SQIVND (reference sequence). The CDR3 sequence is 13 residues long. Trimming took off 5 bases at V and 4 bases at J, with 11 bases between the two ends. The CDR3 sequence: CASSLVRSTEAFF. CDR3 coding DNA: TGTGCCAGTAGTCTTGTGCGAAGCACTGAAGCTTTCTTT.

J is TRBJ2-3 and V is TRBV6-5; TRBD1 matches 11 bases. Per the germline V gene, CDR1 is MNHEY and CDR2 is SVGAGI. V shed 6 bases and J 4 bases; nucleotides not matched to a gene: 3. CDR3 length equals 14 residues. Here the CDR3 DNA reads TGTGCCAGCAGGGGACAGGGGGTGGCAGATACGCAGTATTTT. This encodes CASRGQGVADTQYF.

V and J are TRBV6-1 and TRBJ2-1, with D possibly being TRBD1 (6 bases). Between the trimmed V and J ends, which lost 7 bases and 1 base, there was a span of 11 bases. CDR3 size: 14 residues. Germline lookup yields CDR1 MNHNS and CDR2 SASEGT. The CDR3 spells CASMETGSYNEQFF. CDR3 nucleotides: TGTGCCAGCATGGAGACAGGTTCCTACAATGAGCAGTTCTTC.

This chain uses TRBV30 with TRBJ1-1; TRBD1 might be the D (5 bases). V lost 5 bases to trimming and J lost 5 bases, with 15 bases between them. Germline CDR1 and CDR2: GTSNPN and SVGIG (reference sequence). CDR3 length equals 13 residues. The CDR3 sequence is CAWVTMGGTEAFF. For the CDR3, the DNA is TGTGCCTGGGTTACGATGGGGGGTACTGAAGCTTTCTTT.

This clone was counted only a few times. The rearrangement joins TRBV7-9 to TRBJ2-7, with 13 nucleotides matching TRBD2. The germline V gene encodes CDR1 SEHNR and CDR2 FQNEAQ (reference sequence). The CDR3 runs 13 residues. V was clipped by 9 bases and J by 5 bases; unmatched bases: 4. CDR3 amino acids: CASTSGGADEQYF. The CDR3 DNA sequence: TGTGCCAGTACTAGCGGGGGGGCCGACGAGCAGTACTTC. Supplemented by reference TRBV7-9 and TRBJ2-7, the full variable domain reads DTGVSQNPRHKITKRGQNVTFRCDPISEHNRLYWYRQTLGQGPEFLTYFQNEAQLEKSRLLSDRFSAERPKGSFSTLEIQRTEQGDSAMYLCASTSGGADEQYFGPGTRLTVT.

The V and J genes are TRBV6-1 and TRBJ1-3; 9 bases fit TRBD1. CDR3 length equals 14 residues. Germline assignment: CDR1 MNHNS and CDR2 SASEGT. The trim removed 6 bases at V and 4 bases at J, leaving 4 bases unmatched. This chain's CDR3 is CASRGQGTGNTIYF. The DNA for the CDR3 is TGTGCCAGCAGAGGACAGGGGACGGGAAACACCATATATTTT.

J is TRBJ2-6 and V is TRBV18; D is uncertain. In germline, CDR1 is KGHSH, CDR2 LQKENI. V dropped 0 bases and J dropped 0 bases, with 6 bases sitting between them. CDR3 length: 16 residues. CDR3 in DNA: TGTGCCAGCTCACCACCACAGAGCTCTGGGGCCAACGTCCTGACTTTC. Its translation: CASSPPQSSGANVLTF.

The chain employs TRBV6-5 and TRBJ2-7, with D uncertain. This CDR3 is built from 13 residues. CDR1 and CDR2 from the germline V gene are MNHEY and SVGAGI. Trimming took 5 bases from V and 0 from J, leaving 8 bases between them. CDR3 nucleotides: TGTGCCAGCAGTACTCGGAGCTCCTACGAGCAGTACTTC. As protein: CASSTRSSYEQYF.

To note about this clone: One end of the junction varies from germline; a read error may be responsible. The gene calls are TRBV7-9 and TRBJ1-2; TRBD1 matches at 9 bases. The CDR3 is made up of 16 amino acids. From germline, CDR1 is SEHNR and CDR2 FQNEAQ (reference sequence). The CDR3 nucleotides are TGTTCCAGCAGCCCAAACCACAGGGGGCGGAGCGATGGCTACACCTTC. Protein product: CSSSPNHRGRSDGYTF.

The chain recombines TRBV7-6 with TRBJ1-1; tentatively, D is TRBD1 (6 bases). CDR1 and CDR2 (germline): SGHVS, FNYEAQ. Trimming stripped 5 bases from V and 5 bases from J, with 15 bases between. The CDR3 is 14 amino acids. CDR3 nucleotides: TGTGCCAGCAGCCTTGGGGCAGGGACAACTGAAGCTTTCTTT. It translates to CASSLGAGTTEAFF.

V usage is TRBV9 and J usage is TRBJ2-3, with 7 bases fitting TRBD2. The CDR3 loop spans 17 amino acids. CDR1 SGDLS and CDR2 YYNGEE come from the germline V gene. With V trimmed by 2 bases and J by 1 base, 10 bases remained unmatched. Here the CDR3 reads CASSVLGVAGGTDTQYF. The CDR3 bases are TGTGCCAGCAGCGTGCTGGGTGTTGCGGGGGGCACAGATACGCAGTATTTT.

The chain is built from TRBV7-9 and TRBJ1-2; weak D call: TRBD1 (6 bases). CDR1 is SEHNR, CDR2 FQNEAQ, per germline (reference sequence). V shed 6 bases and J shed 0 bases, with 11 bases lying between them. The length of the CDR3 is 14 residues. CDR3 protein: CASRPGEANYGYTF. The CDR3, as DNA: TGTGCCAGCAGGCCAGGGGAAGCTAACTATGGCTACACCTTC.

This clone turned up a few times. DNA of the CDR3: TGCAGCGTGAGAGGACACCCGTCCTACGAGCAGTACTTC. It codes for CSVRGHPSYEQYF. The V gene is TRBV29-1, the J gene TRBJ2-7; TRBD1 might be the D (5 bases). There are 13 residues in the CDR3. Trimming left V 6 bases short and J 1 base short, with 13 bases between. The germline V gene encodes CDR1 SQVTM and CDR2 ANQGSEA.

The genes are TRBV11-3 and TRBJ2-3; D is possibly TRBD2 (5 bases). CDR1 is SGHNT, CDR2 YENEEA, per germline. The CDR3 has 17 residues. Trimming took off 5 bases at V and 4 bases at J, with 22 bases between the two ends. DNA of the CDR3: TGTGCCAGCAGCCCCGGCGGGTTTGGGCATTGGGCAGATACGCAGTATTTT. It encodes CASSPGGFGHWADTQYF. Full variable domain (missing parts from reference TRBV11-3 and TRBJ2-3): EAGVVQSPRYKIIEKKQPVAFWCNPISGHNTLYWYLQNLGQGPELLIRYENEEAVDDSQLPKDRFSAERLKGVDSTLKIQPAELGDSAVYLCASSPGGFGHWADTQYFGPGTRLTVL.

J is TRBJ2-1 and V is TRBV9; no clear D. V lost 2 bases, J lost 0 bases, and 3 bases lay in between. Germline CDR1 is SGDLS and CDR2 is YYNGEE. The CDR3 covers 13 residues. The CDR3 spells CASSVNSYNEQFF. The DNA for the CDR3 is TGTGCCAGCAGCGTCAACTCCTACAATGAGCAGTTCTTC. Based on the CDR3 plus reference TRBV9 and TRBJ2-1, the full variable domain is DSGVTQTPKHLITATGQRVTLRCSPRSGDLSVYWYQQSLDQGLQFLIQYYNGEERAKGNILERFSAQQFPDLHSELNLSSLELGDSALYFCASSVNSYNEQFFGPGTRLTVL.